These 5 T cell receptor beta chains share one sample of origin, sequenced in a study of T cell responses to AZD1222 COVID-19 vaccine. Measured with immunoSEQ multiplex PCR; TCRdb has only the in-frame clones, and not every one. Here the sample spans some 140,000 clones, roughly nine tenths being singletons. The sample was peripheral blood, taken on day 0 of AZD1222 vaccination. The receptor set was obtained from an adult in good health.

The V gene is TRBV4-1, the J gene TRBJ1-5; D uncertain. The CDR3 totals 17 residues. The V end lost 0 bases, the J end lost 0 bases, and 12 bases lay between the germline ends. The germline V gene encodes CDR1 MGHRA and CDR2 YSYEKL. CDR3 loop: CASSQDMAQISNQPQHF. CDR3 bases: TGCGCCAGCAGCCAAGATATGGCGCAGATTAGCAATCAGCCCCAGCATTTT.

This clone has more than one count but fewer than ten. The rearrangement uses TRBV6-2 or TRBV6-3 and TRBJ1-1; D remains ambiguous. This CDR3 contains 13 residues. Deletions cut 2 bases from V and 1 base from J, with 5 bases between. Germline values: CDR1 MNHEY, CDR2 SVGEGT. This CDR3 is CASSYKGNTEAFF. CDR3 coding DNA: TGTGCCAGCAGTTACAAGGGGAACACTGAAGCTTTCTTT.

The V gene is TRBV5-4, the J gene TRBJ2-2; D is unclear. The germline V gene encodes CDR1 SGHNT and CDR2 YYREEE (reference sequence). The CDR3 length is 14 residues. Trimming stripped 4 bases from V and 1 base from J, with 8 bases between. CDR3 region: CASSLSRNTGELFF. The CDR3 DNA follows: TGTGCCAGCAGCCTCTCAAGGAACACCGGGGAGCTGTTTTTT.

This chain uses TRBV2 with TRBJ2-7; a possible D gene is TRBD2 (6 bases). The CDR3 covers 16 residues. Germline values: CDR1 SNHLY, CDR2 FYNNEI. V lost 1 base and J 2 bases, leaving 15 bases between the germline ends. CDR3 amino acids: CASSEGRAGSAYEQYF. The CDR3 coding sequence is TGTGCCAGCAGTGAAGGGAGAGCGGGCTCCGCCTACGAGCAGTACTTC.

The CDR3 region is CASSPPAGAETQYF. The CDR3 DNA follows: TGTGCCAGCAGCCCCCCAGCGGGGGCAGAGACCCAGTACTTC. V and J are TRBV7-9 and TRBJ2-5; 8 bases are shared with TRBD2. The CDR3 is made up of 14 amino acids. V was clipped by 5 bases and J by 4 bases; unmatched bases: 6. The germline CDR1 and CDR2 sequences are SEHNR and FQNEAQ (reference sequence).